This T cell receptor beta chain is from a study of T cell responses to AZD1222 COVID-19 vaccine. As for the study in general: Second doses were pooled across both intervals (about 4 or about 12 weeks).

The CDR3 is 15 residues long. Trimming removed 5 bases from V and 0 bases from J, with 8 bases in between. In germline, CDR1 is SGHTA, CDR2 FQGNSA. TCRdb keeps only in-frame clones here, not all; method: immunoSEQ multiplex PCR. The sample carries about 200,000 clones, over 80% recorded once. On this clone: Its antigen is unknown.

The study, taken as a whole, reports: Targeting of unmutated variant regions was reportedly seen in nearly half of spike-specific TCRs. Vaccine-associated CD4 TCRs ranged over spike, dominating at 160-218 and 743-854.

The chain uses TRBV7-2 and TRBJ1-6; the D gene is possibly TRBD1 (6 bases). The TCR originated in an adult in good health. Source: peripheral blood, taken on day 0 of AZD1222 vaccination. CDR3 sequence: CASSGQSSYNSPLHF. The CDR3 DNA sequence: TGTGCCAGCAGCGGACAGAGCTCCTATAATTCACCCCTCCACTTT.